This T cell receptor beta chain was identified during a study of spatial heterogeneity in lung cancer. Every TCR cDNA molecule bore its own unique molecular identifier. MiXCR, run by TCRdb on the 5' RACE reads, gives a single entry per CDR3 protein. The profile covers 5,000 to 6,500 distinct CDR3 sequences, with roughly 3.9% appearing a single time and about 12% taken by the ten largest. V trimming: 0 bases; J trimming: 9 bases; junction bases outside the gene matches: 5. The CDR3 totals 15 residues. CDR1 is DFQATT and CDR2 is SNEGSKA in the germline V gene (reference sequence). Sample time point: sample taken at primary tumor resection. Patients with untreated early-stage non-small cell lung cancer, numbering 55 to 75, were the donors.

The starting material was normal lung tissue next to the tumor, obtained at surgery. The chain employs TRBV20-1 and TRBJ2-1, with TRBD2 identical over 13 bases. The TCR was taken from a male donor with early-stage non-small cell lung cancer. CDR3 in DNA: TGCAGTGCTAGAGATTTACTAGCGGGAGGGACTGAGCAGTTCTTC. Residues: CSARDLLAGGTEQFF.